This T cell receptor (beta chain) was captured by sequencing in a study of early T cells in non-severe SARS-CoV-2 infection. This clonotype was recorded at least ten times. Unique molecular identifiers tagged individual cDNA molecules. TCRdb reanalysed the 5' RACE reads using MiXCR and keeps one entry per CDR3 protein. This table has around 46,000 distinct CDR3 sequences, more than 4.5% appearing once. This TCR was recovered from an adult who was a healthcare worker with PCR-confirmed SARS-CoV-2 infection or an uninfected control (not recorded which). The material was whole blood, obtained at baseline.

CDR3: CASSPGRSGNTIYF. In DNA form, the CDR3 reads TGTGCCAGCTCACCAGGTCGCTCTGGAAACACCATATATTTT. The V gene is TRBV18, the J gene TRBJ1-3; no definite D call. Germline V gene data show CDR1 as KGHSH and CDR2 as LQKENI. CDR3 length: 14 residues. Trimming removed 2 bases from V and 0 bases from J, with 5 bases in between.